This record looks at one T cell receptor (beta chain) sequence and its context. Its antigen is as yet unknown. The data originate from a study of cytomegalovirus exposure and HLA in healthy donors. General study findings and limits: A later analysis showed that HLA-associated TCR beta chains had undergone more clonal expansion than equally common others.

60 Vbeta and 13 Jbeta primers were used in PCR. The protocol was immunoSEQ multiplex PCR, while the TCRdb copy is restricted to in-frame clones and leaves out a portion. The sample includes fewer than 250,000 clones, 70% to 80% of them seen just once. The ends lost 3 bases at V and 3 bases at J; junction bases unmatched: 7. This CDR3 spans 16 amino acids. Germline assignment: CDR1 SGHRS and CDR2 YFSETQ. Sample: PBMCs. The TCR comes from a woman under 40 in good health and CMV-seropositive. The rearrangement uses TRBV5-1 and TRBJ2-3, with 10 bases aligning to TRBD1. CDR3 DNA: TGCGCCAGCAGCTACCCCCGGGACAGGGGTACAGATACGCAGTATTTT. Translating it yields CASSYPRDRGTDTQYF. Complete variable domain (other parts from reference TRBV5-1 and TRBJ2-3): KAGVTQTPRYLIKTRGQQVTLSCSPISGHRSVSWYQQTPGQGLQFLFEYFSETQRNKGNFPGRFSGRQFSNSRSEMNVSTLELGDSALYLCASSYPRDRGTDTQYFGPGTRLTVL.